A single sample gave rise to the 23 T cell receptor beta chains below, sequenced in a study of blood T cells in healthy people across ages. A sample-barcoded 5' primer and a J-beta primer mix were used in a second PCR of about 7 to 11 cycles. TCRdb called the 5' RACE reads again in MiXCR, with one record for every CDR3 protein. The data show over 500,000 distinct CDR3 sequences, approximately 52% seen once. The specimen sequenced was blood. These receptors came from a woman of 80 years or more in good health.

This clonotype showed up many times. The V and J genes are TRBV12-3 or TRBV12-4 and TRBJ1-5; D is uncertain. The CDR3 totals 15 residues. V was trimmed by 5 bases and J by 0 bases, leaving 11 bases between them. Here the CDR3 DNA reads TGTGCCAGCAGTGACATCGGTCTTAGCAATCAGCCCCAGCATTTT. Its protein product is CASSDIGLSNQPQHF.

This clonotype was found many times. The chain joins TRBV28 to TRBJ2-7; no clear D gene. From germline, CDR1 is MDHEN and CDR2 SYDVKM. Trimming took off 6 bases at V and 4 bases at J, with 7 bases between the two ends. The CDR3 contains 11 residues. The CDR3 region is CASSHGYEQYF. The CDR3 region has the DNA TGTGCCAGCAGCCACGGTTACGAGCAGTACTTC.

This clonotype appeared a few times. A much larger clone lies a single base off, so this may be a read error. The J gene is TRBJ2-7, the V gene TRBV4-1; TRBD2 matches at 9 bases. This CDR3 is 15 amino acids long. The trim removed 1 base at V and 3 bases at J, leaving 4 bases unmatched. Germline CDR1 reads MGHRA; CDR2 reads YSYEKL. CDR3 region: CASSQGTSDDYEQYF. The CDR3 DNA is TGCGCCAGCAGCCAAGGGACTAGCGACGACTACGAGCAGTACTTC.

The genes are TRBV4-2 and TRBJ2-7; TRBD1 matches 9 bases. Germline V gives CDR1 LGHNA, CDR2 YNFKEQ. V gave up 4 bases and J gave up 7 bases; unmatched junction bases: 14. This CDR3 comprises 16 residues. The CDR3 loop reads CASSRLPGQGNNEQYF. In DNA form, the CDR3 reads TGTGCCAGCAGCCGCCTCCCGGGACAGGGTAACAATGAGCAGTACTTC.

This chain links TRBV10-3 with TRBJ2-5, with TRBD2 matching 9 bases. TRBJ2-7 matches the DNA end more closely, so the J call is doubtful. This CDR3 contains 13 residues. The germline V gene encodes CDR1 ENHRY and CDR2 SYGVKD. The CDR3 protein is CAITPRTSDEQYF. In nucleotides, the CDR3 is TGTGCCATCACTCCCCGGACTAGCGACGAGCAGTACTTC.

This clonotype was observed a handful of times. The chain combines TRBV7-6 with TRBJ2-6; D ambiguous. The CDR3 length is 18 residues. Trimming pared 1 base from V and 0 bases from J, leaving 13 bases between. Looked up from germline, CDR1 is SGHVS and CDR2 is FNYEAQ. CDR3 residues: CASSLVGGPFSGANVLTF. CDR3 in DNA: TGTGCCAGCAGCTTAGTGGGCGGACCATTCTCTGGGGCCAACGTCCTGACTTTC. Variable domain in full (rest from reference TRBV7-6 and TRBJ2-6): GAGVSQSPRYKVTKRGQDVALRCDPISGHVSLYWYRQALGQGPEFLTYFNYEAQQDKSGLPNDRFSAERPEGSISTLTIQRTEQRDSAMYRCASSLVGGPFSGANVLTFGAGSRLTVL.

The table lists this clonotype with many counts. This rearrangement joins TRBV28 to TRBJ1-2; no clear D gene. The V and J ends lost 3 bases and 5 bases respectively, with 7 bases between them. The CDR3 length is 12 residues. Per germline, CDR1 MDHEN and CDR2 SYDVKM. The CDR3 sequence is CASSFAPYGYTF. Written as DNA, the CDR3 is TGTGCCAGCAGTTTCGCTCCTTATGGCTACACCTTC.

This clonotype has at least ten counts. The chain couples TRBV28 to TRBJ2-3, with 7 bases lining up with TRBD1. The CDR3 contains 15 residues. V was clipped by 4 bases and J by 3 bases; unmatched bases: 7. The V gene's germline CDR1 is MDHEN and CDR2 SYDVKM. The CDR3, as DNA: TGTGCCAGCAGTTCGGCAGGGGGAGTGACAGATACGCAGTATTTT. Translated, it gives CASSSAGGVTDTQYF.

To note about this clonotype: A clone one base away is much larger, so this may be a read error. The V and J genes are TRBV6-5 and TRBJ2-1, with TRBD2 as a possible D gene (6 bases). The J call may be incorrect, as the DNA end agrees better with TRBJ2-7. This CDR3 contains 16 residues. Per germline, CDR1 MNHEY and CDR2 SVGAGI. CDR3 amino acids: CASTHGAGRLYNEQYF. The DNA of the CDR3 is TGTGCCAGCACCCACGGGGCGGGGCGGCTCTACAATGAGCAGTACTTC.

The table lists this clonotype with many counts. CDR3 region: CASSSGQGARTQYF. As DNA, the CDR3 is TGCGCCAGCAGCTCAGGACAGGGGGCGCGTACGCAGTATTTT. The chain is built from TRBV5-1 and TRBJ2-3; TRBD1 aligns across 11 bases. Per germline, CDR1 SGHRS and CDR2 YFSETQ. The CDR3 covers 14 residues. Trimming at V came to 3 bases and at J to 8 bases, leaving 5 bases not matched to a gene.

V gene TRBV6-5 combines with J gene TRBJ2-1; possibly TRBD2 for D (7 bases). CDR1 MNHEY and CDR2 SVGAGI come from the germline V gene. This CDR3 spans 15 amino acids. Between the trimmed V and J ends, which lost 2 bases and 6 bases, there was a span of 14 bases. The CDR3 here is CASSYAAGASNEQFF. Here the CDR3 DNA reads TGTGCCAGCAGTTACGCCGCGGGGGCGAGCAATGAGCAGTTCTTC.

The V and J genes are TRBV10-3 and TRBJ2-6; 8 nucleotides line up with TRBD2. Germline CDR1 reads ENHRY; CDR2 reads SYGVKD. The V and J ends lost 8 bases and 1 base, in that order; junction bases with no gene match: 16. The CDR3 length is 19 residues. The DNA for the CDR3 is TGTGCCATCGGCCACACTTCGGGGGGGTCACCTTCTGGGGCCAACGTCCTGACTTTC. Translation: CAIGHTSGGSPSGANVLTF.

The chain couples TRBV5-1 to TRBJ2-2; 8 nucleotides line up with TRBD2. The J segment lost 1 base and the V segment lost 4 bases, leaving 6 bases of the junction unmatched. The CDR3 spans 16 residues. Germline V gene lookup returns CDR1 SGHRS and CDR2 YFSETQ. The DNA for the CDR3 is TGCGCCAGCAGCCTAACCGGGACTAGGAACACCGGGGAGCTGTTTTTT. Translated, it gives CASSLTGTRNTGELFF.

This chain uses TRBV20-1 with TRBJ1-5; 10 positions match TRBD1. The germline V gene has CDR1 DFQATT and CDR2 SNEGSKA (reference sequence). Trimming cost V 5 bases and J 6 bases; bases outside gene matches: 10. CDR3 size: 15 residues. Here the CDR3 DNA reads TGCAGTGCTCCTCGGACAGGGGGGATGGGTCAGCCCCAGCATTTT. Protein product: CSAPRTGGMGQPQHF.

The chain has TRBV5-1 and TRBJ2-2, with TRBD1 as a possible D gene (5 bases). In germline, CDR1 is SGHRS, CDR2 YFSETQ. Between the trimmed V and J ends, which lost 0 bases and 6 bases, there was a span of 15 bases. The CDR3 sequence is 16 residues long. CDR3 in DNA: TGCGCCAGCAGCTTGGACAGGAGAAGATTGGCCGGGGAGCTGTTTTTT. Translating gives CASSLDRRRLAGELFF.

V usage is TRBV28 and J usage is TRBJ1-5; perhaps TRBD1 as D (6 bases). V shed 4 bases and J shed 15 bases, with 19 bases lying between them. Germline CDR1 MDHEN, CDR2 SYDVKM. The length of the CDR3 is 13 residues. The chain's CDR3 is CASSSTGYIFRHF. The CDR3 DNA reads TGTGCCAGCAGTTCTACAGGGTATATCTTCCGGCATTTT.

The chain joins TRBV3-1 to TRBJ1-2; the match to TRBD1 covers 10 bases. J was trimmed by 7 bases and V by 6 bases; bases with no gene match: 5. The germline V gene has CDR1 LGHDT and CDR2 YNNKEL (reference sequence). CDR3 length: 13 residues. CDR3 sequence reads: CASRAGTGAGYTF. The CDR3 nucleotides read TGTGCCAGCAGAGCCGGGACAGGGGCTGGCTACACCTTC.

The chain has TRBV7-2 and TRBJ2-5, with 7 bases that match TRBD1. The junction had 7 bases not matched to a gene; V was cut back by 5 bases and J by 1 base. The CDR3 has 15 residues. The germline CDR1 and CDR2 sequences are SGHTA and FQGNSA. The CDR3 here is CTSSPQTGTQETQYF. Written as DNA, the CDR3 is TGTACCAGCAGCCCCCAGACAGGGACCCAAGAGACCCAGTACTTC. The full variable domain, rest sourced from reference TRBV7-2 and TRBJ2-5, is GAGVSQSPSNKVTEKGKDVELRCDPISGHTALYWYRQSLGQGLEFLIYFQGNSAPDKSGLPSDRFSAERTGGSVSTLTIQRTQQEDSAVYLCTSSPQTGTQETQYFGPGTRLLVL.

This chain uses TRBV13 with TRBJ2-1; perhaps TRBD1 as D (5 bases). Between the trimmed V and J ends, which lost 5 bases and 2 bases, there was a span of 7 bases. The germline V gene encodes CDR1 PRHDT and CDR2 FYEKMQ (reference sequence). The CDR3 is made up of 13 amino acids. CDR3 coding DNA: TGTGCCAGCAGCGGGGCCACCTACAATGAGCAGTTCTTC. It translates to CASSGATYNEQFF.

This clonotype has only a few counts. This chain joins TRBV20-1 and TRBJ2-5; no clear D. Germline-derived CDR1 and CDR2 are DFQATT and SNEGSKA (reference sequence). The CDR3 covers 11 residues. Trimming cost V 4 bases and J 5 bases, with 8 bases left between them. The CDR3 bases are TGCAGTGCTACTCTCCGCGAGACCCAGTACTTC. The encoded protein is CSATLRETQYF.

In DNA, the CDR3 is TGTGCCAGCAGCGGTGGGAGCGGTCCGGGCCGGGGCTACACCTTC. Protein sequence: CASSGGSGPGRGYTF. V gene TRBV9 combines with J gene TRBJ1-2, with D unresolved. The CDR3 runs 15 residues. CDR1 and CDR2 (germline): SGDLS, YYNGEE. Trimming took 3 bases from V and 8 from J, leaving 20 bases between them. Full variable domain (outside the CDR3, taken from reference TRBV9 and TRBJ1-2): DSGVTQTPKHLITATGQRVTLRCSPRSGDLSVYWYQQSLDQGLQFLIQYYNGEERAKGNILERFSAQQFPDLHSELNLSSLELGDSALYFCASSGGSGPGRGYTFGSGTRLTVV.

This clonotype was recorded at least ten times. The chain employs TRBV7-6 and TRBJ2-7; TRBD1 is a possible D gene (5 bases). The CDR3 sequence is 14 residues long. Germline assignment: CDR1 SGHVS and CDR2 FNYEAQ. V lost 6 bases to trimming and J lost 2 bases, with 14 bases between them. CDR3 sequence reads: CASSRGDRAYEQYF. CDR3 sequence (DNA): TGTGCCAGCAGTCGTGGCGACAGAGCCTACGAGCAGTACTTC.

Of note for this clonotype: This could be a read error, since a much larger clone is one nucleotide away. This CDR3 reads CAWPRRDSTDTQYF. The CDR3, as DNA: TGTGCCTGGCCCCGAAGAGACAGCACAGATACGCAGTATTTT. V and J are TRBV30 and TRBJ2-3; D gene unclear. V lost 5 bases and J lost 0, with 12 bases in between. Germline values: CDR1 GTSNPN, CDR2 SVGIG (reference sequence). The CDR3 runs 14 residues.